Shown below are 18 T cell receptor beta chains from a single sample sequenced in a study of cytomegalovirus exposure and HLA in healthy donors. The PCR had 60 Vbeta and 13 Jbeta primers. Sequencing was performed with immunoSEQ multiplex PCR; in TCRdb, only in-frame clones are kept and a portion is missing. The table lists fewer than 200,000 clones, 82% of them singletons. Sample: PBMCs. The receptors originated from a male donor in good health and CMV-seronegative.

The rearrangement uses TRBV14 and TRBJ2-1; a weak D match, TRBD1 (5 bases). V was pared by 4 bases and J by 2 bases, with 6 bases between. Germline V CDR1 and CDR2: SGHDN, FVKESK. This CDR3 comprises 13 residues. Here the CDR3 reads CASSLGPYNEQFF. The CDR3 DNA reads TGTGCCAGCAGCCTGGGGCCCTACAATGAGCAGTTCTTC.

Here the CDR3 reads CASSPSGQADRGQPQHF. The CDR3 DNA reads TGTGCCAGCAGCCCCAGCGGGCAAGCGGATAGGGGTCAGCCCCAGCATTTT. The chain recombines TRBV7-6 with TRBJ1-5; a possible D gene is TRBD1 (5 bases). This CDR3 contains 17 residues. Deletions cut 5 bases from V and 6 bases from J, with 23 bases between. In germline, CDR1 is SGHVS, CDR2 FNYEAQ. Full variable domain (missing parts from reference TRBV7-6 and TRBJ1-5): GAGVSQSPRYKVTKRGQDVALRCDPISGHVSLYWYRQALGQGPEFLTYFNYEAQQDKSGLPNDRFSAERPEGSISTLTIQRTEQRDSAMYRCASSPSGQADRGQPQHFGDGTRLSIL.

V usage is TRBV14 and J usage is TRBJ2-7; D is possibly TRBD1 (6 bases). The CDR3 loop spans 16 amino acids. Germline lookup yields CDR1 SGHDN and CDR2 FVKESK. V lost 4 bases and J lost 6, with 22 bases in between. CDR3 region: CASSRKTGTSLGEQYF. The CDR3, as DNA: TGTGCCAGCAGCCGCAAGACAGGAACCTCTTTGGGCGAGCAGTACTTC.

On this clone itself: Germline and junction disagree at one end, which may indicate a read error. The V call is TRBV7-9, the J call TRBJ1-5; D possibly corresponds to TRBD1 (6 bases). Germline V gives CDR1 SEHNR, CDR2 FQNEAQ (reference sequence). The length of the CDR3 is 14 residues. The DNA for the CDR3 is TGTTCCAGCAGCCTTGGGACAATAAATCAGCCCCAGCATTTT. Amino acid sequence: CSSSLGTINQPQHF.

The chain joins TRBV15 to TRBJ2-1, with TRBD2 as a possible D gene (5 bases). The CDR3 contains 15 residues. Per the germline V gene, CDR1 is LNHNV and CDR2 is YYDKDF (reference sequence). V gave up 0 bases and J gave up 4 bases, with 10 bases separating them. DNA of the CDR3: TGTGCCACCAGCAGAGATCCCCTAGCATACAATGAGCAGTTCTTC. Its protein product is CATSRDPLAYNEQFF.

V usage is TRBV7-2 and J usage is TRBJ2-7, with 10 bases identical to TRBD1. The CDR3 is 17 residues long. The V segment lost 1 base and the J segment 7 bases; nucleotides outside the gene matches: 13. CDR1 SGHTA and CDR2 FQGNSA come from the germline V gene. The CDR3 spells CASSLDRDRGWAAEQYF. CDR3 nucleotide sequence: TGTGCCAGCAGCTTAGACAGGGACAGGGGATGGGCGGCGGAGCAGTACTTC.

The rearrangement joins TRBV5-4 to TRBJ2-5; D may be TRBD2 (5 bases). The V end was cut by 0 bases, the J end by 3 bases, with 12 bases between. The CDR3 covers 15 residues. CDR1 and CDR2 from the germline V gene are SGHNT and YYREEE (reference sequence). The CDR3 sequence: CASSLGRIGKETQYF. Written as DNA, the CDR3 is TGTGCCAGCAGCTTGGGGCGAATCGGGAAAGAGACCCAGTACTTC.

In DNA form, the CDR3 reads TGTGCCAGCTGCCGGAGAGACCCCTTCTCTGGAAACACCATATATTTT. Protein product: CASCRRDPFSGNTIYF. This chain joins TRBV19 and TRBJ1-3; D remains unclear. The CDR3 has 16 amino acids. The germline V gene has CDR1 LNHDA and CDR2 SQIVND (reference sequence). Trimming cost V 9 bases and J 0 bases, with 18 bases left between them.

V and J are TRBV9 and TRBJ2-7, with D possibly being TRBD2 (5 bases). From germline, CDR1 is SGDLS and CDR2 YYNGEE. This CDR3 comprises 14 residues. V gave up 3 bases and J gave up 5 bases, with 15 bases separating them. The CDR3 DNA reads TGTGCCAGCAGCGAAGAGGGCCTAGGCGACGAGCAGTACTTC. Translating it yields CASSEEGLGDEQYF.

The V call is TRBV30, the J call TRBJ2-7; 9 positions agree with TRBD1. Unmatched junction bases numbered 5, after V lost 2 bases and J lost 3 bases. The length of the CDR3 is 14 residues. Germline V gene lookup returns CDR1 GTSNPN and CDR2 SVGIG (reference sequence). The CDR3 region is CAWSPGTGLYEQYF. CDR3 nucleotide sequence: TGTGCCTGGAGTCCCGGGACAGGGCTCTACGAGCAGTACTTC.

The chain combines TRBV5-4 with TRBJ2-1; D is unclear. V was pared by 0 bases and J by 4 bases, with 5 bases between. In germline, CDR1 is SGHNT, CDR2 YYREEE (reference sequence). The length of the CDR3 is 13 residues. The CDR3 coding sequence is TGTGCCAGCAGCTTGGTCAGTTACAATGAGCAGTTCTTC. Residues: CASSLVSYNEQFF.

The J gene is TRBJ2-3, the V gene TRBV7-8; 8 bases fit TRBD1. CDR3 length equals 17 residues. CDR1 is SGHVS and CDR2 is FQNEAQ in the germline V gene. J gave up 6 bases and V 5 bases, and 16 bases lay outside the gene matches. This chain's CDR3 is CASSTLGTGGPGDTQYF. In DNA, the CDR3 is TGTGCCAGCAGCACACTAGGGACAGGTGGCCCTGGGGATACGCAGTATTTT.

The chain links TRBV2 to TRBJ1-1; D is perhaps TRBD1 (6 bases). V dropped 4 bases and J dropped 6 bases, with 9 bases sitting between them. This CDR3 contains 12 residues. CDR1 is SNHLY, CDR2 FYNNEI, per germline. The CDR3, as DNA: TGTGCCAGCAGTGCAGGGGTGGCTGAAGCTTTCTTT. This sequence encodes CASSAGVAEAFF.

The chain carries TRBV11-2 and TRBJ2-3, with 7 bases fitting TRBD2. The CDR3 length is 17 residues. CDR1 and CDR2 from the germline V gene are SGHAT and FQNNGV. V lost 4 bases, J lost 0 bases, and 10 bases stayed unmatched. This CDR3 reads CASSYGGRPSSTDTQYF. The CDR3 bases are TGTGCCAGCAGCTACGGGGGGAGGCCCTCTAGCACAGATACGCAGTATTTT. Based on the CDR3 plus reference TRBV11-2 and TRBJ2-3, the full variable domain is EAGVAQSPRYKIIEKRQSVAFWCNPISGHATLYWYQQILGQGPKLLIQFQNNGVVDDSQLPKDRFSAERLKGVDSTLKIQPAKLEDSAVYLCASSYGGRPSSTDTQYFGPGTRLTVL.

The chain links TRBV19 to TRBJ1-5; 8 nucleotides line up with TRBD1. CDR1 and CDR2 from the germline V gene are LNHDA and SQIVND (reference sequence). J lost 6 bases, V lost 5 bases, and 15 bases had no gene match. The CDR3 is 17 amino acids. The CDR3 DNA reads TGTGCCAGTAGTCCACCTATCGGACAGGGAGGTGTTCAGCCCCAGCATTTT. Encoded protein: CASSPPIGQGGVQPQHF.

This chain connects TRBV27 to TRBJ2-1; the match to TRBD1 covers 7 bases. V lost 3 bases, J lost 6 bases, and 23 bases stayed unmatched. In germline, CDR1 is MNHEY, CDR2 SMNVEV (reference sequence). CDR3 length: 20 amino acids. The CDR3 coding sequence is TGTGCCAGCAGTTTTGGAGGAGGTATCCCAGGGGGACAAGTTCCCAATGAGCAGTTCTTC. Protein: CASSFGGGIPGGQVPNEQFF.

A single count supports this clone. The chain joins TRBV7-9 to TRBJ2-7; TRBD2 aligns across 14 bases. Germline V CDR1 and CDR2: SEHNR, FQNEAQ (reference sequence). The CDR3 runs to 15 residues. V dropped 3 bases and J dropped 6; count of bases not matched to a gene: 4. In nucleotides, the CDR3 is TGTGCCAGCAGCTTGACTAGCGGGAGGGCCGTCGAGCAGTACTTC. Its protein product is CASSLTSGRAVEQYF.

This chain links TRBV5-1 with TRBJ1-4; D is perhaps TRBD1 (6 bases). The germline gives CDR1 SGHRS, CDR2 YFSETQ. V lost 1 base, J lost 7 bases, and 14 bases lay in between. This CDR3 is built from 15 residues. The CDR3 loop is CASSLSRGRGEKLFF. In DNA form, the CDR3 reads TGCGCCAGCAGCTTGAGCAGGGGTAGAGGTGAAAAACTGTTTTTT.